This entry lists 14 T cell receptor beta chains sequenced from one sample in a study of T-cell reconstitution after alpha-beta-depleted transplantation in children. Unique molecular identifiers were built into the TCRbeta library. One entry per CDR3 protein results from TCRdb running MiXCR on the PCR reads. Of about 610,000 distinct CDR3 sequences listed, more than 20% were seen once; the top ten hold under 45%. Sequencing was performed on PBMCs, taken before TCRalphabeta/CD19-depleted stem cell transplant. The source is a boy in the first two years of life with Wiskott-Aldrich syndrome, due to receive a stem cell transplant.

This clonotype was counted between two and nine times. The chain recombines TRBV5-1 with TRBJ2-1; D is possibly TRBD2 (6 bases). Germline CDR1 SGHRS, CDR2 YFSETQ. Trimming took 6 bases from V and 7 from J, leaving 14 bases between them. CDR3 size: 13 residues. The chain's CDR3 is CASTGDLGNEQFF. The CDR3 DNA follows: TGCGCCAGCACGGGAGACTTGGGTAATGAGCAGTTCTTC.

This clonotype was seen only a few times. This chain joins TRBV12-3 or TRBV12-4 and TRBJ2-2; 9 bases are a match to TRBD1. The CDR3 loop spans 14 amino acids. The J segment lost 6 bases and the V segment lost 6 bases, leaving 5 bases of the junction unmatched. The DNA for the CDR3 is TGTGCCAGCAGGGGACAGGGTGAGGCCGGGGAGCTGTTTTTT. Translation: CASRGQGEAGELFF.

The CDR3 region is CASSPRLDPGELFF. CDR3 DNA sequence: TGTGCCAGCAGTCCGCGACTAGACCCCGGGGAGCTGTTTTTT. The chain is built from TRBV28 and TRBJ2-2, with D possibly TRBD2 on 6 matching bases. There are 14 residues in the CDR3. The germline V and J ends were trimmed by 5 bases and 6 bases, with 13 bases remaining between them. Germline CDR1 MDHEN, CDR2 SYDVKM.

Remarks on this clonotype: The junction departs from germline at one end; a sequencing error may be responsible. The CDR3 coding sequence is TGCTGTGCTCCCCGCAGCGGGGGCCGCGGTTTGGATACGCAGTATTTT. As protein: CCAPRSGGRGLDTQYF. The J gene is TRBJ2-3, the V gene TRBV20-1, with 8 nucleotides matching TRBD2. Germline V gene lookup returns CDR1 DFQATT and CDR2 SNEGSKA (reference sequence). The CDR3 length is 16 residues.

The chain carries TRBV30 and TRBJ2-7, with D perhaps TRBD2 (5 bases). Trimming pared 4 bases from V and 5 bases from J, leaving 15 bases between. The CDR3 is 13 residues long. Germline-derived CDR1 and CDR2 are GTSNPN and SVGIG (reference sequence). CDR3 nucleotides: TGTGCCTGGACCCGAAGGACGAGGGACGAGCAGTACTTC. Residues: CAWTRRTRDEQYF. The full variable domain, in which reference TRBV30 and TRBJ2-7 provide the parts outside the CDR3, is SQTIHQWPATLVQPVGSPLSLECTVEGTSNPNLYWYRQAAGRGLQLLFYSVGIGQISSEVPQNLSASRPQDRQFILSSKKLLLSDSGFYLCAWTRRTRDEQYFGPGTRLTVT.

This clonotype was recorded a few times. The chain links TRBV4-1 to TRBJ2-3; no clear D gene. There are 15 residues in the CDR3. Germline lookup yields CDR1 MGHRA and CDR2 YSYEKL. The ends were cut back, 1 base at V and 1 base at J, with 9 bases in the middle. CDR3 sequence (DNA): TGCGCCAGCAGCCAAGTGCAGACCCGCACAGATACGCAGTATTTT. It encodes CASSQVQTRTDTQYF.

This clonotype was found a few times. J is TRBJ2-4 and V is TRBV29-1, with unresolved D. The germline V gene encodes CDR1 SQVTM and CDR2 ANQGSEA. With 6 bases removed from V and 0 bases from J, the gap between germline ends came to 6 bases. The CDR3 extends over 12 amino acids. Here the CDR3 reads CSVQLAKNIQYF. The CDR3 DNA sequence: TGCAGCGTCCAATTAGCCAAAAACATTCAGTACTTC.

A few counts support this clonotype. V is TRBV27 and J is TRBJ2-7; D is possibly TRBD1 (6 bases). The V gene's germline CDR1 is MNHEY and CDR2 SMNVEV (reference sequence). The length of the CDR3 is 16 residues. Deletions cut 7 bases from V and 0 bases from J, with 19 bases between. The CDR3: CASIRYFPTGSYEQYF. For the CDR3, the DNA is TGTGCCAGCATTCGATACTTCCCGACAGGCTCCTACGAGCAGTACTTC.

This clonotype was detected only a few times. The chain carries TRBV12-3 or TRBV12-4 and TRBJ2-4; 8 bases map to TRBD2. With 1 base clipped from V and 0 bases from J, the junction kept 5 bases outside the gene matches. The CDR3 is 17 amino acids. CDR3 coding DNA: TGTGCCAGCAGTTTAGTCCTCGGGGGGGTAGCCAAAAACATTCAGTACTTC. Translated: CASSLVLGGVAKNIQYF.

J is TRBJ2-2 and V is TRBV5-1, with D perhaps TRBD2 (5 bases). Trimming left V 0 bases short and J 4 bases short, with 10 bases between. The CDR3 has 15 residues. CDR1 and CDR2 from the germline V gene are SGHRS and YFSETQ. The CDR3 DNA sequence: TGCGCCAGCAGCTTGGGTCGGGAAGGCACCGGGGAGCTGTTTTTT. This codes for CASSLGREGTGELFF.

This clonotype was seen only a few times. V gene TRBV28 combines with J gene TRBJ2-7, with 9 positions matching TRBD1. Germline V CDR1 and CDR2: MDHEN, SYDVKM. V shed 3 bases, J shed 2 bases, and the junction held 11 bases outside the gene matches. This CDR3 is 17 amino acids long. The CDR3 loop reads CASSFAPGQGTTYEQYF. The CDR3 bases are TGTGCCAGCAGTTTTGCTCCGGGACAGGGTACGACCTACGAGCAGTACTTC.

This chain connects TRBV15 to TRBJ2-7; D is ambiguous. From germline, CDR1 is LNHNV and CDR2 YYDKDF (reference sequence). The CDR3 runs 14 residues. V shed 3 bases and J shed 0 bases, with 9 bases lying between them. CDR3 loop: CATSSPSLSYEQYF. CDR3 DNA: TGTGCCACCAGCAGCCCGTCGCTCTCCTACGAGCAGTACTTC.

This clonotype was seen only a few times. The chain recombines TRBV29-1 with TRBJ2-1; no clear D gene. The CDR3 covers 14 residues. V lost 2 bases and J lost 0, with 8 bases in between. The germline gives CDR1 SQVTM, CDR2 ANQGSEA. CDR3 coding DNA: TGCAGCGTTGAAACAGCGTCCTCCTACAATGAGCAGTTCTTC. Translated: CSVETASSYNEQFF.

This clonotype was seen a few times. The chain uses TRBV12-3 or TRBV12-4 and TRBJ2-7; no definite D call. The V gene lost 3 bases and the J gene lost 6 bases, with 6 bases spanning the gap. The CDR3 is 11 amino acids. CDR3 in amino acids: CASSFGLEQYF. In DNA form, the CDR3 reads TGTGCCAGCAGTTTTGGTCTCGAGCAGTACTTC.